This T cell receptor (beta chain) was documented in a study of OX40 agonist ivuxolimab in advanced cancers. Study details: Enrolled patients in dose escalation had cancers that were hepatocellular carcinoma, melanoma, renal cell or head and neck cancer.

Assay used: immunoSEQ multiplex PCR; TCRdb lists only in-frame clones, some missing. Here the sample spans just under 65,000 clones, 80% to 90% being singletons. On this clone: Antigen specificity is unknown.

Study-level results: There were, on average, more expanded clones in CD8+ T cells than in CD4+.

Germline V gene lookup returns CDR1 SGHVS and CDR2 FQNEAQ. Trimming removed 4 bases from V and 8 bases from J, with 14 bases in between. CDR3 length: 13 amino acids. This sample comprised CD4+ or CD8+ T cells sorted from blood, obtained in a trial of the OX40 agonist ivuxolimab. The clonotype originates from an adult with an advanced solid tumor such as melanoma, head and neck, liver or kidney cancer. The rearrangement links TRBV7-8 to TRBJ1-2; D is perhaps TRBD1 (5 bases). The CDR3 protein is CASSSNGRDGYTF. The CDR3 DNA reads as TGTGCCAGCAGCTCAAACGGACGGGACGGCTACACCTTC.